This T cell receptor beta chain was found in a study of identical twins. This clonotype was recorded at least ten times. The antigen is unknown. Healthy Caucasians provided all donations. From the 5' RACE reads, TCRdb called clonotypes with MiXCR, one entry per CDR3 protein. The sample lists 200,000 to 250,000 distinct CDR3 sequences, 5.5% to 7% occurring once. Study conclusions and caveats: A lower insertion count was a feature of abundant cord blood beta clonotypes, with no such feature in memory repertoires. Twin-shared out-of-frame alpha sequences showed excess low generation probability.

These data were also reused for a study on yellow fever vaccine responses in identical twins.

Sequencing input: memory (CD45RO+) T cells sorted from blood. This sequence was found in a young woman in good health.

The CDR3, as DNA: TGCAGTGCTAGAGATGGGGGCAGGTTAGGCGGCGGGGAGCTGTTTTTT. This sequence encodes CSARDGGRLGGGELFF. This sequence joins TRBV20-1 and TRBJ2-2, with D possibly TRBD1 on 6 matching bases. The CDR3 runs to 16 residues. Germline CDR1 and CDR2: DFQATT and SNEGSKA (reference sequence). V gave up 0 bases and J gave up 7 bases, with 18 bases separating them.